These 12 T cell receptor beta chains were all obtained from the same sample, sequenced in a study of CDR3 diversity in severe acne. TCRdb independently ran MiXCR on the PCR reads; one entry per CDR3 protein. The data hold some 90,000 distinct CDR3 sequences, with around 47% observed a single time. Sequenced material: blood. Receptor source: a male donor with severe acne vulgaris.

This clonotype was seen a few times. DNA for the CDR3: TGTGCCAGCAGCCCAAAACTAGCGGGAGGGCTAAATGAGCAGTTCTTC. Its protein is CASSPKLAGGLNEQFF. This chain links TRBV11-3 with TRBJ2-1; 13 bases match TRBD2. From germline, CDR1 is SGHNT and CDR2 YENEEA. This CDR3 is 16 amino acids long. V trimming: 5 bases; J trimming: 7 bases; junction bases outside the gene matches: 8.

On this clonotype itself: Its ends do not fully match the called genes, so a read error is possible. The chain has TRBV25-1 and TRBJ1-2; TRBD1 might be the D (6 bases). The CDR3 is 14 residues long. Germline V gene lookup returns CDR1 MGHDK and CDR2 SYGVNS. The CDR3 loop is CASSELPGEDGHTF. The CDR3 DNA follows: TGTGCCAGCAGTGAATTGCCAGGGGAAGATGGCCACACCTTC.

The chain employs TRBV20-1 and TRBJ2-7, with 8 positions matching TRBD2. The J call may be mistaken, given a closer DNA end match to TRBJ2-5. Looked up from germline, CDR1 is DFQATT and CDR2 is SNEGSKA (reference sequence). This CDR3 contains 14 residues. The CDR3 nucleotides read TGCAGTGCTAGTACTAGCGGACTACAAGAGACCCAGTACTTC. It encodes CSASTSGLQETQYF.

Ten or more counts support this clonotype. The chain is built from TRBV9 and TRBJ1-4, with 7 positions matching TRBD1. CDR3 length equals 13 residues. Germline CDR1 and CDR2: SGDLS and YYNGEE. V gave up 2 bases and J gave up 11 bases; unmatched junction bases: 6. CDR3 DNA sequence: TGTGCCAGCAGCGTTGGGGACAGTAGTAAACTGTTTTTT. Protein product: CASSVGDSSKLFF.

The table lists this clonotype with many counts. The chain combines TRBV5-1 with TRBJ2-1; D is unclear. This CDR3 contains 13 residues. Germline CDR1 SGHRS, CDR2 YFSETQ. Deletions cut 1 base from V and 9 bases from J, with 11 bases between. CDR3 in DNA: TGCGCCAGCAGCTTGAGTGGCGGCGGTGAGCAGTTCTTC. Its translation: CASSLSGGGEQFF. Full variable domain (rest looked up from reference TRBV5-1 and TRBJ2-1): KAGVTQTPRYLIKTRGQQVTLSCSPISGHRSVSWYQQTPGQGLQFLFEYFSETQRNKGNFPGRFSGRQFSNSRSEMNVSTLELGDSALYLCASSLSGGGEQFFGPGTRLTVL.

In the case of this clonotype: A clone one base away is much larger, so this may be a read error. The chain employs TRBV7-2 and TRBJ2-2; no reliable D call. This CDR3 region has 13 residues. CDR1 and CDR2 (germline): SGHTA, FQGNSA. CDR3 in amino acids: CASSPGHTRELFF. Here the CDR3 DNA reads TGTGCCAGCAGCCCGGGCCACACCAGGGAGCTGTTTTTT.

CDR3 protein: CATTPAGPGGSEHF. Written as DNA, the CDR3 is TGTGCCACCACCCCCGCCGGCCCCGGCGGCTCCGAGCATTTT. The chain is built from TRBV19 and TRBJ1-5; D uncertain. Trimming pared 10 bases from V and 14 bases from J, leaving 27 bases between. Germline loops: CDR1 LNHDA, CDR2 SQIVND (reference sequence). This CDR3 has 14 amino acids.

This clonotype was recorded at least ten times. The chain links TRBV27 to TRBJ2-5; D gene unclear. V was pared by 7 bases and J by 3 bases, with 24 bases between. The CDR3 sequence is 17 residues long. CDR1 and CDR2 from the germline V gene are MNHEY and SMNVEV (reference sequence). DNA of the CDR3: TGTGCCAGCAATTTCGTGGGCCCGTCCGGGCCCAAAGAGACCCAGTACTTC. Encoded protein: CASNFVGPSGPKETQYF.

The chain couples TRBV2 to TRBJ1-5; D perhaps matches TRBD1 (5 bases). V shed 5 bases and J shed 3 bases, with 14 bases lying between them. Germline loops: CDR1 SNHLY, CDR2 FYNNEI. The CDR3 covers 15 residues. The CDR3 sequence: CASSSSGTDNQPQHF. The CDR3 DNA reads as TGTGCCAGCAGTTCAAGCGGGACGGACAATCAGCCCCAGCATTTT. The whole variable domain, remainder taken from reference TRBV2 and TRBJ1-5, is EPEVTQTPSHQVTQMGQEVILRCVPISNHLYFYWYRQILGQKVEFLVSFYNNEISEKSEIFDDQFSVERPDGSNFTLKIRSTKLEDSAMYFCASSSSGTDNQPQHFGDGTRLSIL.

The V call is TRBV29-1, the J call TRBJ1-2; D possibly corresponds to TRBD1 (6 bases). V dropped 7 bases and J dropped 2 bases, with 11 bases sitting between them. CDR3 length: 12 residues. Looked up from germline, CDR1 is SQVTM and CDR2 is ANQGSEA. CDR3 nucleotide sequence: TGCAGCGCCGACCAGGGGAACTATGGCTACACCTTC. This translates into CSADQGNYGYTF.

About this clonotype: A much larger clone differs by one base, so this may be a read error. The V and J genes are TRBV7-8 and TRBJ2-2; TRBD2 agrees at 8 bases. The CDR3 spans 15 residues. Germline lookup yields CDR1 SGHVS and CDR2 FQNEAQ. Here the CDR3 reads CANSLSGGYSGELFF. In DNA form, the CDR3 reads TGTGCCAACAGCTTGAGCGGGGGTTATTCCGGGGAGCTGTTTTTT.

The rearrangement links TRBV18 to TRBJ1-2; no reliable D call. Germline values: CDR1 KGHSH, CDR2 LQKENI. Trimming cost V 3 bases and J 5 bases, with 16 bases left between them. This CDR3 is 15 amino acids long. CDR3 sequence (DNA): TGTGCCAGCTCACCGGATGTCGGCAATCCTTATGGCTACACCTTC. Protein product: CASSPDVGNPYGYTF.